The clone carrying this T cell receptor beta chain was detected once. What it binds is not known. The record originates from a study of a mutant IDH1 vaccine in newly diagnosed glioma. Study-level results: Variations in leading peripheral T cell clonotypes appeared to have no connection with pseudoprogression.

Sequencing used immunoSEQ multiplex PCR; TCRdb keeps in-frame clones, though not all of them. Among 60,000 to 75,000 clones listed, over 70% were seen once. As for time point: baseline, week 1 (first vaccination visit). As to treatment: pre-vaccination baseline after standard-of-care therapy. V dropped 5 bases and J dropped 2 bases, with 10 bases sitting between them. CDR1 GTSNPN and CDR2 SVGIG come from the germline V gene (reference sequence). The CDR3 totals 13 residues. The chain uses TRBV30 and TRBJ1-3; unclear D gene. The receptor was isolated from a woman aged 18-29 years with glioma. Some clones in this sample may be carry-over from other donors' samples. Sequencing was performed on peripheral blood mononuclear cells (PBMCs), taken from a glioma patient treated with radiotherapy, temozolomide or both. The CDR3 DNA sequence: TGTGCCTGGCTTTTAGGAGCTGGAAACACCATATATTTT. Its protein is CAWLLGAGNTIYF.